A single sample is the source of the 9 T cell receptor beta chains below, sequenced in a study of radiation and T cells in renal cell carcinoma. Assay: immunoSEQ multiplex PCR; the TCRdb copy retains only in-frame clones and omits some. The repertoire includes 60,000 to 80,000 clones, 82% of them detected once, and 5.5% to 7.5% sits in the top ten. Time point of the sample: blood 2 weeks post-SBRT. Treatment noted: 15 Gy SBRT to primary tumor, nephrectomy 4 weeks later. Sequences were derived from blood, sampled from a patient whose treatment included radiotherapy and nephrectomy. These receptors were obtained from a man aged 55-75 years with renal cell carcinoma.

The chain is built from TRBV6-5 and TRBJ1-6, with D tentatively TRBD1 (5 bases). CDR1 and CDR2 (germline): MNHEY, SVGAGI. The CDR3 covers 15 residues. V shed 0 bases and J shed 5 bases, with 8 bases lying between them. DNA of the CDR3: TGTGCCAGCAGTTACTCGGGGGGAAATAATTCACCCCTCCACTTT. Translating gives CASSYSGGNNSPLHF.

This clone was observed a handful of times. The chain joins TRBV11-2 to TRBJ2-2, with 10 bases identical to TRBD2. CDR1 SGHAT and CDR2 FQNNGV come from the germline V gene. V was pared by 4 bases and J by 4 bases, with 6 bases of the junction left unmatched. This CDR3 is built from 16 residues. The chain's CDR3 is CASSSVAGGGTGELFF. The CDR3 coding sequence is TGTGCCAGCAGCTCCGTAGCGGGGGGAGGCACCGGGGAGCTGTTTTTT.

This clone was detected a few times. The V and J genes are TRBV4-3 and TRBJ2-7; D unclear. Trimming stripped 0 bases from V and 5 bases from J, with 11 bases between. The CDR3 spans 14 residues. CDR1 LGHNA and CDR2 YSLEER come from the germline V gene. The CDR3 here is CASSQEPRSHEQYF. In nucleotides, the CDR3 is TGCGCCAGCAGCCAAGAGCCCAGGTCGCACGAGCAGTACTTC.

The V and J genes are TRBV18 and TRBJ1-4, with 8 positions matching TRBD1. The V gene end was trimmed by 1 base and the J gene end by 5 bases; junction bases not matched to a gene: 3. CDR1 and CDR2 (germline): KGHSH, LQKENI. The CDR3 has 15 residues. In nucleotides, the CDR3 is TGTGCCAGCTCACCACTGGCAGGGGGCAATGAAAAACTGTTTTTT. Residues: CASSPLAGGNEKLFF.

This chain uses TRBV6-6 with TRBJ1-3, with D hard to call. Germline assignment: CDR1 MNHNY and CDR2 SVGAGI (reference sequence). V lost 6 bases and J 0 bases, leaving 9 bases between the germline ends. The CDR3 runs 14 residues. Written as DNA, the CDR3 is TGTGCCAGCAGCCGCGGGAGCTCTGGAAACACCATATATTTT. Translated: CASSRGSSGNTIYF.

This rearrangement joins TRBV5-4 to TRBJ2-3; D is unclear. CDR3 length equals 13 residues. Germline V CDR1 and CDR2: SGHNT, YYREEE (reference sequence). The V gene lost 6 bases and the J gene lost 2 bases, with 10 bases spanning the gap. The CDR3 sequence is CASIMNTTDTQYF. The CDR3 DNA sequence: TGTGCCAGCATCATGAATACCACAGATACGCAGTATTTT. Full variable domain (outside the CDR3, taken from reference TRBV5-4 and TRBJ2-3): ETGVTQSPTHLIKTRGQQVTLRCSSQSGHNTVSWYQQALGQGPQFIFQYYREEENGRGNFPPRFSGLQFPNYSSELNVNALELDDSALYLCASIMNTTDTQYFGPGTRLTVL.

The chain uses TRBV5-4 and TRBJ2-3; D is uncertain. CDR1 and CDR2 (germline): SGHNT, YYREEE (reference sequence). Between the trimmed V and J ends, which lost 4 bases and 6 bases, there was a span of 9 bases. CDR3 size: 12 residues. The CDR3 sequence: CASSPNQDTQYF. The CDR3 DNA reads TGTGCCAGCAGCCCCAACCAGGATACGCAGTATTTT. Full variable domain (remainder filled in from reference TRBV5-4 and TRBJ2-3): ETGVTQSPTHLIKTRGQQVTLRCSSQSGHNTVSWYQQALGQGPQFIFQYYREEENGRGNFPPRFSGLQFPNYSSELNVNALELDDSALYLCASSPNQDTQYFGPGTRLTVL.

This chain uses TRBV5-6 with TRBJ2-7, with D possibly TRBD1 on 5 matching bases. Germline-derived CDR1 and CDR2 are SGHDT and YYEEEE. Between the trimmed V and J ends, which lost 3 bases and 9 bases, there was a span of 25 bases. CDR3 length equals 16 residues. This chain's CDR3 is CASSSMTALDFFGQYF. CDR3 DNA sequence: TGTGCCAGCAGCTCGATGACAGCCCTCGACTTCTTTGGGCAGTACTTC. The whole variable domain, remainder taken from reference TRBV5-6 and TRBJ2-7, is DAGVTQSPTHLIKTRGQQVTLRCSPKSGHDTVSWYQQALGQGPQFIFQYYEEEERQRGNFPDRFSGHQFPNYSSELNVNALLLGDSALYLCASSSMTALDFFGQYFGPGTRLTVT.

CDR3 loop: CASSSEGYGLAGAETQYF. The DNA of the CDR3 is TGTGCCAGCAGCTCAGAGGGGTATGGACTAGCGGGTGCAGAGACCCAGTACTTC. The genes are TRBV9 and TRBJ2-5, with TRBD2 matching 11 bases. This CDR3 is 18 amino acids long. In germline, CDR1 is SGDLS, CDR2 YYNGEE. V dropped 4 bases and J dropped 4; count of bases not matched to a gene: 15. The full variable domain, rest sourced from reference TRBV9 and TRBJ2-5, is DSGVTQTPKHLITATGQRVTLRCSPRSGDLSVYWYQQSLDQGLQFLIQYYNGEERAKGNILERFSAQQFPDLHSELNLSSLELGDSALYFCASSSEGYGLAGAETQYFGPGTRLLVL.